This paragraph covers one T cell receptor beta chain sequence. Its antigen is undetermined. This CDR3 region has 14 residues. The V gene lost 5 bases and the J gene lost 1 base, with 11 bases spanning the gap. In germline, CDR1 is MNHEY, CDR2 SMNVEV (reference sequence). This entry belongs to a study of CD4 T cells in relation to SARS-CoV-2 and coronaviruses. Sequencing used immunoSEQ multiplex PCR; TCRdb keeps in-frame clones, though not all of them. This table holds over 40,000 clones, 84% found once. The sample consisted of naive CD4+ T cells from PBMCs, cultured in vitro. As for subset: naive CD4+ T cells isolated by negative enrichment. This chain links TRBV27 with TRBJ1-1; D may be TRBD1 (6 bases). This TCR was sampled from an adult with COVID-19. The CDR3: CASSAGGANTEAFF. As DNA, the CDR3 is TGTGCCAGCAGTGCCGGGGGGGCGAACACTGAAGCTTTCTTT.